Listed below are T cell receptor beta chains from one sample, sequenced in a study of blood T cell repertoires in COVID-19. Profiling relied on immunoSEQ multiplex PCR, and the TCRdb table lists in-frame clones only, not all of them. Of 200,000 to 300,000 clones detected, roughly four fifths appear once; the ten largest clones hold more than 8%. Sequenced sample: peripheral blood. Receptors originate from a woman older than 75 with acute or convalescent COVID-19. The CDR3 runs from the conserved cysteine through the conserved F or W. A D gene is named only where the DNA matches it firmly. Only some rows state a clone size, as once, few, many or a class for expanded clones.

v_gene: TRBV19
d_gene: TRBD1
abundance: .
j_gene: TRBJ2-5
CDR3nt: TGTGCCAGTAGCCCACGACAGGGCGGAGGAGAGACCCAGTACTTC
CDR3aa: CASSPRQGGGETQYF

v_gene: TRBV9
d_gene: TRBD2
abundance: .
j_gene: TRBJ2-1
CDR3nt: TGTGCCAGCAGCGTAGGGGGAGGGCCCCACAATGAGCAGTTCTTC
CDR3aa: CASSVGGGPHNEQFF

v_gene: TRBV12-3/TRBV12-4
d_gene: TRBD1
abundance: .
j_gene: TRBJ2-1
CDR3nt: TGTGCCAGCAGTCCAGGGGGTAGGGATGAGCAGTTCTTC
CDR3aa: CASSPGGRDEQFF

v_gene: TRBV7-9
d_gene: TRBD1
abundance: .
j_gene: TRBJ2-7
CDR3nt: TGTGCCAGCAGCTGGGCCTCAGGGGGCGTAGGTAGCTATGAGCAGTACTTC
CDR3aa: CASSWASGGVGSYEQYF

v_gene: TRBV5-1
d_gene: TRBD1
abundance: .
j_gene: TRBJ2-1
CDR3nt: TGCGCCAGCAGCTTTGGGACAGCCGACAATGAGCAGTTCTTC
CDR3aa: CASSFGTADNEQFF

v_gene: TRBV19
d_gene: .
abundance: .
j_gene: TRBJ2-2
CDR3nt: TGTGCCAGTAGTAGAGGGGGGAACACCGGGGAGCTGTTTTTT
CDR3aa: CASSRGGNTGELFF

v_gene: TRBV5-1
d_gene: .
abundance: .
j_gene: TRBJ1-2
CDR3nt: TGCGCCAGCAATAGGGGTGAGAGGTATGGCTACACCTTC
CDR3aa: CASNRGERYGYTF

v_gene: TRBV7-9
d_gene: .
abundance: once
j_gene: TRBJ1-1
CDR3nt: TGTGCCAGCAGCCGGTGGGGGACTCGTCATGAAGCTTTCTTT
CDR3aa: CASSRWGTRHEAFF

v_gene: TRBV28
d_gene: TRBD1
abundance: .
j_gene: TRBJ1-3
CDR3nt: TGTGCCAGCAGCCCGCGGGGACAGGGGGCCTCTGGAAACACCATATATTTT
CDR3aa: CASSPRGQGASGNTIYF

v_gene: TRBV18
d_gene: .
abundance: .
j_gene: TRBJ1-3
CDR3nt: TGTGCCAGCTCACCGGAGGGAAACACCATATATTTT
CDR3aa: CASSPEGNTIYF

v_gene: TRBV5-4
d_gene: TRBD1
abundance: once
j_gene: TRBJ2-2
CDR3nt: TGTGCCAGCAGCCGACAGGGGGAAGGCGGGGAGCTGTTTTTT
CDR3aa: CASSRQGEGGELFF

v_gene: TRBV28
d_gene: .
abundance: .
j_gene: TRBJ2-4
CDR3nt: TGTGCCAGCAGTTTGTCGGGGCAGGGGCGAGCCAAAAACATTCAGTACTTC
CDR3aa: CASSLSGQGRAKNIQYF

v_gene: TRBV9
d_gene: .
abundance: .
j_gene: TRBJ1-3
CDR3nt: TGTGCCAGCAGCCCGAGCCCTCCTGGAAACACCATATATTTT
CDR3aa: CASSPSPPGNTIYF

v_gene: TRBV7-9
d_gene: .
abundance: .
j_gene: TRBJ1-1
CDR3nt: TGTGCCAGCAGCAACGGACAGAACACTGAAGCTTTCTTT
CDR3aa: CASSNGQNTEAFF

v_gene: TRBV7-6
d_gene: TRBD2
abundance: .
j_gene: TRBJ2-2
CDR3nt: TGTGCCAGCAGCTTAGGAGCCGGGACTAGGCCTCTGGCCGGGGAGCTGTTTTTT
CDR3aa: CASSLGAGTRPLAGELFF

v_gene: TRBV30
d_gene: TRBD1
abundance: .
j_gene: TRBJ1-4
CDR3nt: TGTGCCTGGGGGGACAGGCACCCTGAAAAACTGTTTTTT
CDR3aa: CAWGDRHPEKLFF

v_gene: TRBV30
d_gene: .
abundance: .
j_gene: TRBJ1-2
CDR3nt: TGTGCCCTGGAAGGGTCAGGGAGGTATGGCTACACCTTC
CDR3aa: CALEGSGRYGYTF

v_gene: TRBV27
d_gene: .
abundance: .
j_gene: TRBJ1-6
CDR3nt: TGTGCCAGCAGTTTAGTGGCACAGGGACCCTTCAGCTCCTATAATTCACCCCTCCACTTT
CDR3aa: CASSLVAQGPFSSYNSPLHF

v_gene: TRBV5-8
d_gene: .
abundance: .
j_gene: TRBJ1-2
CDR3nt: TGTGCCAGCAGGGGGGGACGGAACCTTAACTATGGCTACACCTTC
CDR3aa: CASRGGRNLNYGYTF

v_gene: TRBV7-2
d_gene: TRBD1
abundance: .
j_gene: TRBJ1-2
CDR3nt: TGTGCCAGCAGCTTAGCTGGGGGACAGGGGCCCGCAAACTATGGCTACACCTTC
CDR3aa: CASSLAGGQGPANYGYTF

v_gene: TRBV28
d_gene: TRBD1
abundance: few
j_gene: TRBJ1-2
CDR3nt: TGTGCCAGCAGTATGAACAGGGGCAGCTACACCTTC
CDR3aa: CASSMNRGSYTF

v_gene: TRBV3-1/TRBV3-2
d_gene: .
abundance: .
j_gene: TRBJ2-1
CDR3nt: TGTGCCAGCAGCCAAACCCCCAGGAATGAGCAGTTCTTC
CDR3aa: CASSQTPRNEQFF

v_gene: TRBV7-3
d_gene: .
abundance: .
j_gene: TRBJ2-1
CDR3nt: TGTGCCAGCAGCTTAACGCGTACTAGCATTGGTGAGCAGTTCTTC
CDR3aa: CASSLTRTSIGEQFF

v_gene: TRBV28
d_gene: TRBD1
abundance: .
j_gene: TRBJ1-6
CDR3nt: TGTGCCAGCAGTTTAAGCAGGGACAGTCATTCACCCCTCCACTTT
CDR3aa: CASSLSRDSHSPLHF

v_gene: TRBV24-1
d_gene: TRBD1
abundance: .
j_gene: TRBJ2-3
CDR3nt: TGTGCCACCAGTGATTGGGACAGGGGAAGAGGAGATACGCAGTATTTT
CDR3aa: CATSDWDRGRGDTQYF

v_gene: TRBV3-1/TRBV3-2
d_gene: TRBD2
abundance: .
j_gene: TRBJ2-3
CDR3nt: TGTGCCAGCAGCAACGCGGGACTAGCGGGGGGCGGGACGCAGTATTTT
CDR3aa: CASSNAGLAGGGTQYF

v_gene: TRBV19
d_gene: .
abundance: .
j_gene: TRBJ1-2
CDR3nt: TGTGCCACTAAATCCGGGGACTATGGCTACACCTTC
CDR3aa: CATKSGDYGYTF

v_gene: TRBV28
d_gene: TRBD1
abundance: .
j_gene: TRBJ2-7
CDR3nt: TGTGCCAGCAGTTTCCGGGACAGGATCACCTACGAGCAGTACTTC
CDR3aa: CASSFRDRITYEQYF

v_gene: TRBV19
d_gene: TRBD1
abundance: .
j_gene: TRBJ1-5
CDR3nt: TGTGCCAGTAAAGACAGGGCGATGAATCAGCCCCAGCATTTT
CDR3aa: CASKDRAMNQPQHF

v_gene: TRBV18
d_gene: .
abundance: .
j_gene: TRBJ1-2
CDR3nt: TGTGCCAGCTCACGCGAGGGTATGGCAGACTTGACTGGCGGCTACACCTTC
CDR3aa: CASSREGMADLTGGYTF

v_gene: TRBV12-5
d_gene: .
abundance: .
j_gene: TRBJ2-1
CDR3nt: TGTGCTAGTGGTTTGGTACGGCAGGCAGACAATGAGCAGTTCTTC
CDR3aa: CASGLVRQADNEQFF

v_gene: TRBV27
d_gene: .
abundance: .
j_gene: TRBJ1-5
CDR3nt: TGTGCCAGCAGTTCTCGACAAGCCAATCAGCCCCAGCATTTT
CDR3aa: CASSSRQANQPQHF

v_gene: TRBV5-4
d_gene: TRBD2
abundance: once
j_gene: TRBJ2-3
CDR3nt: TGTGCCAGCAGCACGGGGGGGGGAAGCACAGATACGCAGTATTTT
CDR3aa: CASSTGGGSTDTQYF

v_gene: TRBV7-2
d_gene: TRBD1
abundance: .
j_gene: TRBJ2-7
CDR3nt: TGTGCCAGCAGCTCACGGACAGGGCTCTCCTACGAGCAGTACTTC
CDR3aa: CASSSRTGLSYEQYF

v_gene: TRBV19
d_gene: TRBD2
abundance: .
j_gene: TRBJ2-3
CDR3nt: TGTGCCAGTAGTCCCCGGACTAGCGGGGGGCCGGGGAGGTTTGCAGATACGCAGTATTTT
CDR3aa: CASSPRTSGGPGRFADTQYF

v_gene: TRBV7-2
d_gene: TRBD2
abundance: .
j_gene: TRBJ2-7
CDR3nt: TGTGCCAGCAGCTTAGTAGCGGGGCCCTACGAGCAGTACTTC
CDR3aa: CASSLVAGPYEQYF

v_gene: TRBV7-9
d_gene: TRBD1
abundance: few
j_gene: TRBJ1-4
CDR3nt: TGTGCCAGCAGCCGGACAGGGGGCAGATTGGGTAATGAAAAACTGTTTTTT
CDR3aa: CASSRTGGRLGNEKLFF

v_gene: TRBV19
d_gene: .
abundance: .
j_gene: TRBJ1-2
CDR3nt: TGTGCCACAAACTCCGGGACAAGCTATGGCTACACCTTC
CDR3aa: CATNSGTSYGYTF

v_gene: TRBV7-8
d_gene: TRBD1
abundance: .
j_gene: TRBJ1-5
CDR3nt: TGTGCCAGCAGCTTTACCCGACAGGGGCCATCAGGCAATCAGCCCCAGCATTTT
CDR3aa: CASSFTRQGPSGNQPQHF

v_gene: TRBV5-1
d_gene: TRBD1
abundance: .
j_gene: TRBJ1-1
CDR3nt: TGCGCCAGCAGCTTGGCGGGACAGGGGTTAAGCACTGAAGCTTTCTTT
CDR3aa: CASSLAGQGLSTEAFF

v_gene: TRBV29-1
d_gene: .
abundance: .
j_gene: TRBJ2-3
CDR3nt: TGCAGCGTAGCCTCCGGTAGCGCGGGGGATACGCAGTATTTT
CDR3aa: CSVASGSAGDTQYF

v_gene: TRBV27
d_gene: .
abundance: .
j_gene: TRBJ1-5
CDR3nt: TGTGCCAGCAGTTTATCGATGGGGCGACAGCCCCAGCATTTT
CDR3aa: CASSLSMGRQPQHF

v_gene: TRBV12-5
d_gene: .
abundance: .
j_gene: TRBJ1-1
CDR3nt: TGTGCTAGTGGTTTGGTAGCGGGATCATTTAGGACGGAAGCTTTCTTT
CDR3aa: CASGLVAGSFRTEAFF

v_gene: TRBV6-5
d_gene: .
abundance: .
j_gene: TRBJ1-4
CDR3nt: TGTGCCAGCAACCCCGGACAGTTAGTTAATGAAAAACTGTTTTTT
CDR3aa: CASNPGQLVNEKLFF

v_gene: TRBV10-3
d_gene: .
abundance: .
j_gene: TRBJ1-4
CDR3nt: TGTGCCATCAGCACAGGGTTGGGTGAAAAACTGTTTTTT
CDR3aa: CAISTGLGEKLFF

v_gene: TRBV2
d_gene: TRBD1
abundance: .
j_gene: TRBJ1-2
CDR3nt: TGTGCCAGCAGCCAGGGGGCAAACTATGGCTACACCTTC
CDR3aa: CASSQGANYGYTF

v_gene: TRBV25-1
d_gene: .
abundance: .
j_gene: TRBJ1-2
CDR3nt: TGTGCCAGCAGTGCGAGCCAGGGGTACAACTATGGCTACACCTTC
CDR3aa: CASSASQGYNYGYTF

v_gene: TRBV6-2/TRBV6-3
d_gene: TRBD2
abundance: .
j_gene: TRBJ2-3
CDR3nt: TGTGCCAGCAGTTCCTTTAGCGGGGTCCCGGGGGATACGCAGTATTTT
CDR3aa: CASSSFSGVPGDTQYF

v_gene: TRBV10-3
d_gene: .
abundance: .
j_gene: TRBJ2-3
CDR3nt: TGTGCCATCACTGGGGACTCTAGCACAGATACGCAGTATTTT
CDR3aa: CAITGDSSTDTQYF

v_gene: TRBV7-2
d_gene: .
abundance: .
j_gene: TRBJ1-5
CDR3nt: TGTGCCAGCAGCCTACCAGGGGTTCAGCCCCAGCATTTT
CDR3aa: CASSLPGVQPQHF

v_gene: TRBV20-1
d_gene: TRBD2
abundance: .
j_gene: TRBJ2-3
CDR3nt: TGCAGTGCTCGACTAGCCCCCAGGCAGTATTTT
CDR3aa: CSARLAPRQYF

v_gene: TRBV6-2/TRBV6-3
d_gene: TRBD1
abundance: once
j_gene: TRBJ1-5
CDR3nt: TGTGCCAGCAGTTACGGGACAGGGCGATTCAATCAGCCCCAGCATTTT
CDR3aa: CASSYGTGRFNQPQHF

v_gene: TRBV6-5
d_gene: TRBD1
abundance: .
j_gene: TRBJ2-5
CDR3nt: TGTGCCAGCAGGGACCGGGACAGAGTACAAGAGACCCAGTACTTC
CDR3aa: CASRDRDRVQETQYF

v_gene: TRBV5-4
d_gene: .
abundance: few
j_gene: TRBJ2-7
CDR3nt: TGTGCCAGCAGCTACGGGACTTTAAGCTCCTACGAGCAGTACTTC
CDR3aa: CASSYGTLSSYEQYF

v_gene: TRBV12-3/TRBV12-4
d_gene: .
abundance: .
j_gene: TRBJ2-1
CDR3nt: TGTGCCAGCGCCCCGCGGGACCGGGAGCAGTTCTTC
CDR3aa: CASAPRDREQFF

v_gene: TRBV6-6
d_gene: TRBD1
abundance: few
j_gene: TRBJ1-6
CDR3nt: TGTGCCAGCAGTTACTCGATTTGGGGACAGGATTCACCCCTCCACTTT
CDR3aa: CASSYSIWGQDSPLHF

v_gene: TRBV6-5
d_gene: .
abundance: .
j_gene: TRBJ2-7
CDR3nt: TGTGCCAGCAGAAACAGCTACGAGCAGTACTTC
CDR3aa: CASRNSYEQYF